The clone carrying this TCR beta chain turned up a few times. The CDR3 runs to 11 residues. Trimming removed 7 bases at V and 2 bases at J, with 5 bases between. Per germline, CDR1 MNHNS and CDR2 SASEGT. The use of a sample-barcoded 5' primer and a J-beta primer mix characterized a second PCR of about 7 to 12 cycles. TCRdb reanalysed the 5' RACE reads using MiXCR and keeps one entry per CDR3 protein. Among about 730,000 distinct CDR3 sequences, 40% to 45% were seen once, and the ten largest hold 20% to 25%. The sample originates from a study of blood T cells in healthy people across ages. This sequence originates from a woman aged 55-70 years in good health. Source material: blood. J is TRBJ1-2 and V is TRBV6-1; no definite D call. The CDR3 is CASTANYGYTF. CDR3 nucleotides: TGTGCCAGCACGGCCAACTATGGCTACACCTTC.